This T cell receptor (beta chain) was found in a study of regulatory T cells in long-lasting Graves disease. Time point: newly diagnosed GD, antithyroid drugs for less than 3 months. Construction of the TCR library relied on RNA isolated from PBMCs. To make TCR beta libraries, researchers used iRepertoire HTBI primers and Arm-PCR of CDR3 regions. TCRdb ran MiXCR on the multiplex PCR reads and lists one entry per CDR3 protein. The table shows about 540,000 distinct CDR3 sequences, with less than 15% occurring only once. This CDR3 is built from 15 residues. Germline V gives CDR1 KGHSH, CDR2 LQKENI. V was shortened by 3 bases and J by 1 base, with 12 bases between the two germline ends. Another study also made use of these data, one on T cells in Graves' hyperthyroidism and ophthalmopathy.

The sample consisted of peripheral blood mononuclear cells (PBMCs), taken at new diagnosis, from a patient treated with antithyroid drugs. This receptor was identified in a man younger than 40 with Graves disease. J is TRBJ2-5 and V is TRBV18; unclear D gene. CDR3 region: CASSPFGASQETQYF. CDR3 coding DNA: TGTGCCAGCTCACCTTTCGGAGCTAGCCAAGAGACCCAGTACTTC.